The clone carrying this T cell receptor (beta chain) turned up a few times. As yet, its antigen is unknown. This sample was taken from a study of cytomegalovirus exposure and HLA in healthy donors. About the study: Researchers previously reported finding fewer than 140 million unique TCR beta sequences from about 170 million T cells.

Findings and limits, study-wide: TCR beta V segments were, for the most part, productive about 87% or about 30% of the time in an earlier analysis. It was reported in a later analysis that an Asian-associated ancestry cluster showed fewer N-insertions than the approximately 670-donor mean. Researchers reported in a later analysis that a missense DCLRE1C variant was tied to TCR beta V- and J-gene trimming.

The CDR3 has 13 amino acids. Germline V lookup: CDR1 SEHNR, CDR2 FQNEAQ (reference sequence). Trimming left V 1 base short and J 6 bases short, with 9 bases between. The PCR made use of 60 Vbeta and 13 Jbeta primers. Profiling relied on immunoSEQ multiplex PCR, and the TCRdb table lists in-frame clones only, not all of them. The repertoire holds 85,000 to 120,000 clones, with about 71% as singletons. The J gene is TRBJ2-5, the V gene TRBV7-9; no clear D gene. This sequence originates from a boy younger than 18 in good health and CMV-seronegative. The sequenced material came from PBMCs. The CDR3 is CASSLVGRKTQYF. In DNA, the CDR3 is TGTGCCAGCAGCTTAGTAGGCAGGAAGACCCAGTACTTC.